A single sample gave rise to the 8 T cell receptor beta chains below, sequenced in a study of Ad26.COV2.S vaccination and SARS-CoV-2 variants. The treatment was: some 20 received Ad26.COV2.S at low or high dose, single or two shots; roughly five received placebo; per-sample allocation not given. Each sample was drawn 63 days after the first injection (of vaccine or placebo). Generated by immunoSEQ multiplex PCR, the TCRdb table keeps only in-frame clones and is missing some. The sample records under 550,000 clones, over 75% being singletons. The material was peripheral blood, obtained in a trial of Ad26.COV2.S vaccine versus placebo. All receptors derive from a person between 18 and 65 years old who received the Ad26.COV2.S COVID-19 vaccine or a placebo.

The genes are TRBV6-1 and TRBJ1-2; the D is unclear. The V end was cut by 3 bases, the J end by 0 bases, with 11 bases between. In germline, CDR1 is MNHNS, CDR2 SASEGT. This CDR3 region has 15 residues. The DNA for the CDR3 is TGTGCCAGCAGTGAGCTCGACGGCCCTAACTATGGCTACACCTTC. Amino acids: CASSELDGPNYGYTF.

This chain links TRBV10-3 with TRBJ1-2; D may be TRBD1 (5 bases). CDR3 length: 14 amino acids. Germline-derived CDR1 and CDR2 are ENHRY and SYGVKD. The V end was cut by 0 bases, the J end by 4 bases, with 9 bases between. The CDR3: CAISESRGFYGYTF. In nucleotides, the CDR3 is TGTGCCATCAGTGAGTCTCGGGGGTTCTATGGCTACACCTTC.

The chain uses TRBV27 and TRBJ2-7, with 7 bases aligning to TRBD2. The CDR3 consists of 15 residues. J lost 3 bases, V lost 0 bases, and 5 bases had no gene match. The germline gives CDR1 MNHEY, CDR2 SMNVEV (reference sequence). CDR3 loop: CASSLSSSGDYEQYF. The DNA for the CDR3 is TGTGCCAGCAGTTTATCGTCTAGCGGAGACTACGAGCAGTACTTC.

CDR3 in DNA: TGTGCCAGCAGCTTGTACAGGGGGCCTGGAAACACCATATATTTT. Residues: CASSLYRGPGNTIYF. The chain links TRBV7-2 to TRBJ1-3, with 9 bases aligning to TRBD1. V lost 3 bases to trimming and J lost 2 bases; unmatched junction nucleotides: 2. The CDR3 consists of 15 residues. The germline CDR1 and CDR2 sequences are SGHTA and FQGNSA.

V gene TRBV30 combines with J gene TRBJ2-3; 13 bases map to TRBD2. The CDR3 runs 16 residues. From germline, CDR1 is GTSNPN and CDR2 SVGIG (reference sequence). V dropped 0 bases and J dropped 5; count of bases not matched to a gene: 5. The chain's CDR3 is CAWSVGTSGNLDTQYF. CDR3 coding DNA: TGTGCCTGGAGTGTCGGGACTAGCGGGAATTTAGATACGCAGTATTTT.

This CDR3 is CASSQVLAGANTGELFF. The CDR3 coding sequence is TGCGCCAGCAGCCAAGTTTTAGCGGGAGCCAACACCGGGGAGCTGTTTTTT. The chain is built from TRBV4-1 and TRBJ2-2, with 9 bases identical to TRBD2. From germline, CDR1 is MGHRA and CDR2 YSYEKL. V was pared by 1 base and J by 2 bases, with 5 bases of the junction left unmatched. This CDR3 has 17 residues.

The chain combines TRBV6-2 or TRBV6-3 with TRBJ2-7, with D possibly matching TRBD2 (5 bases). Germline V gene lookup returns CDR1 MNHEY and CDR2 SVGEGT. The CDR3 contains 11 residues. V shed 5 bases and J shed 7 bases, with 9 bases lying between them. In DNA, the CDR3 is TGTGCCAGCAGTAATAGCGTTGAGCAGTACTTC. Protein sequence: CASSNSVEQYF.

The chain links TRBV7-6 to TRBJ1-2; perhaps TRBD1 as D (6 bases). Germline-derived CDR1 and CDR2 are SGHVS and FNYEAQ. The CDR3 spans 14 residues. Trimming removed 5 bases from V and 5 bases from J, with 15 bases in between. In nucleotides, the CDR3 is TGTGCCAGCAGCCAATCTGGGACACCATATGGCTACACCTTC. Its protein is CASSQSGTPYGYTF. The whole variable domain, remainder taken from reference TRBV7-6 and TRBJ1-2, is GAGVSQSPRYKVTKRGQDVALRCDPISGHVSLYWYRQALGQGPEFLTYFNYEAQQDKSGLPNDRFSAERPEGSISTLTIQRTEQRDSAMYRCASSQSGTPYGYTFGSGTRLTVV.